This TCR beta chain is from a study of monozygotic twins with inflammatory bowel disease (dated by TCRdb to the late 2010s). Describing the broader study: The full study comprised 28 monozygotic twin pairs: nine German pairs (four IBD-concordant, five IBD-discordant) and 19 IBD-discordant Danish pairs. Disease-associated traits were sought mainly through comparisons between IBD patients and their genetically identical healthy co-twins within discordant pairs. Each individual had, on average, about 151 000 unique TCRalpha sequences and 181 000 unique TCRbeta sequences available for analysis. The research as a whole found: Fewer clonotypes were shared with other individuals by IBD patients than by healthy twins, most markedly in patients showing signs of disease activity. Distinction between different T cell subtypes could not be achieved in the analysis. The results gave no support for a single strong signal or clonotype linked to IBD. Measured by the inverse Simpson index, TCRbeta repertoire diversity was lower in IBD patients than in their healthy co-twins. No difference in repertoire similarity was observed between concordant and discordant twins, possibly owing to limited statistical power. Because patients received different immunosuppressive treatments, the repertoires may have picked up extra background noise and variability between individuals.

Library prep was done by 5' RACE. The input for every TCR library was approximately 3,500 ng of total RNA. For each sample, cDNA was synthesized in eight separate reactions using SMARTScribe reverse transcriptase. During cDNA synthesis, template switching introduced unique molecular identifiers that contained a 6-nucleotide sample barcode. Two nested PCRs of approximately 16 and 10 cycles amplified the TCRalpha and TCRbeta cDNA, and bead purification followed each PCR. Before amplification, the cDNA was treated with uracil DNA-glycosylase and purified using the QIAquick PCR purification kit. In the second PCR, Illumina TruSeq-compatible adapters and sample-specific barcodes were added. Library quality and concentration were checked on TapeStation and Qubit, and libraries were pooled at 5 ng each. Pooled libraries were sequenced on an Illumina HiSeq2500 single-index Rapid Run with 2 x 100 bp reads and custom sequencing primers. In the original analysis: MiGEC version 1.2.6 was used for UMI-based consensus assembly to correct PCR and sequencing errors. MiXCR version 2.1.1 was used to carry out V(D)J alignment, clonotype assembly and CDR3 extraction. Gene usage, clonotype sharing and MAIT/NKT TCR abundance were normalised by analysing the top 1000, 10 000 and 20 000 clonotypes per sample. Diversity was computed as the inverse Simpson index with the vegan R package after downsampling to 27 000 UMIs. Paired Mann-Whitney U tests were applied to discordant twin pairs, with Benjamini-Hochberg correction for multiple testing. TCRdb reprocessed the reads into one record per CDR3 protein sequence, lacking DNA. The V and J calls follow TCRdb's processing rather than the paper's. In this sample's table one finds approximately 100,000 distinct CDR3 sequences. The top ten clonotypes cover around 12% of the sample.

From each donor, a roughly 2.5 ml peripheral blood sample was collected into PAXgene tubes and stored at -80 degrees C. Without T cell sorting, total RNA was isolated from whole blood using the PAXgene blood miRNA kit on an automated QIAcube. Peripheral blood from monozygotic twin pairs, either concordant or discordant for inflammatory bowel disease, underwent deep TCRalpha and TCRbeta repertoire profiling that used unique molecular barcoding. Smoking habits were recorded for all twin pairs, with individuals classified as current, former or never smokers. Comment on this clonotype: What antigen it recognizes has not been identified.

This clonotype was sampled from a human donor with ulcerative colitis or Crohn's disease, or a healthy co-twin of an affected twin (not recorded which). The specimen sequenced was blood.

CDR3 loop: CASSLDPSQGASGELFF. The rearrangement joined TRBV5-1 to TRBJ2-2; the TRBD1 assignment by TCRdb is unverifiable without DNA. CDR1 and CDR2 are drawn from the germline V gene: SGHRS, YFSETQ. The CDR3 numbers 17 residues from cysteine through phenylalanine. The DNA sequence is not available.